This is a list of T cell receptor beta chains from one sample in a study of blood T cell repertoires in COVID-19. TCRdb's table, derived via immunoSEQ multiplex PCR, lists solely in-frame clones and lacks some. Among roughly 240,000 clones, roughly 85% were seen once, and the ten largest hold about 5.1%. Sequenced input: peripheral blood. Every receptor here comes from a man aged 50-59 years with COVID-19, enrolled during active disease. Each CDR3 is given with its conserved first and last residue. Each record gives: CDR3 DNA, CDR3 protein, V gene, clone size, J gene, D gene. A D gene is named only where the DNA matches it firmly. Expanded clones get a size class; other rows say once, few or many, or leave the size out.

CDR3 DNA: TGTGCCAGCAGTTTAGGGTCGGAGAGTGGCTACACCTTC
CDR3 protein: CASSLGSESGYTF
V gene: TRBV12-3/TRBV12-4
clone size: NA
J gene: TRBJ1-2
D gene: NA

CDR3 DNA: TGTGCCAGCGCCCTATCGGGACACCTGGCCTACGAGCAGTACTTC
CDR3 protein: CASALSGHLAYEQYF
V gene: TRBV25-1
clone size: NA
J gene: TRBJ2-7
D gene: NA

CDR3 DNA: TGTGCCAGCAGCTTATACCCTTCACCCGAGGGATATGGCTACACCTTC
CDR3 protein: CASSLYPSPEGYGYTF
V gene: TRBV7-3
clone size: NA
J gene: TRBJ1-2
D gene: NA

CDR3 DNA: TGTGCCAGCAATAGGGGTAGCTCCTATAATTCACCCCTCCACTTT
CDR3 protein: CASNRGSSYNSPLHF
V gene: TRBV6-5
clone size: NA
J gene: TRBJ1-6
D gene: NA

CDR3 DNA: TGTGCCATCCAGGCAATTTACACTAATTCACCCCTCCACTTT
CDR3 protein: CAIQAIYTNSPLHF
V gene: TRBV10-3
clone size: NA
J gene: TRBJ1-6
D gene: NA

CDR3 DNA: TGTGCCATCAGTGCCCCAGGGGAAACTAGCACAGATACGCAGTATTTT
CDR3 protein: CAISAPGETSTDTQYF
V gene: TRBV10-3
clone size: few
J gene: TRBJ2-3
D gene: NA

CDR3 DNA: TGTGCCAGCAACGTACAGGGATTGAACACTGAAGCTTTCTTT
CDR3 protein: CASNVQGLNTEAFF
V gene: TRBV16
clone size: NA
J gene: TRBJ1-1
D gene: NA

CDR3 DNA: TGTGCCAGCAGCCCCGGGACAGGGTATGAAAAACTGTTTTTT
CDR3 protein: CASSPGTGYEKLFF
V gene: TRBV2
clone size: NA
J gene: TRBJ1-4
D gene: TRBD1

CDR3 DNA: TGTGCCAGCAGCTTTAGCGGGGGGGCCTTCAATGAGCAGTTCTTC
CDR3 protein: CASSFSGGAFNEQFF
V gene: TRBV11-2
clone size: NA
J gene: TRBJ2-1
D gene: TRBD2

CDR3 DNA: TGTGCCAGCAGCGTTTCACAGGGGGCGAGTGGCTACACCTTC
CDR3 protein: CASSVSQGASGYTF
V gene: TRBV9
clone size: NA
J gene: TRBJ1-2
D gene: TRBD1

CDR3 DNA: TGTGCCAGCAGCCCCGGTCTCTGGACTAGCGGGGGTCGGACCGGGGAGCTGTTTTTT
CDR3 protein: CASSPGLWTSGGRTGELFF
V gene: TRBV7-9
clone size: NA
J gene: TRBJ2-2
D gene: TRBD2

CDR3 DNA: TGTGCCAGCAGTGCCCACAGGGGGCAGTTCTTC
CDR3 protein: CASSAHRGQFF
V gene: TRBV6-9
clone size: NA
J gene: TRBJ2-1
D gene: TRBD1

CDR3 DNA: TGCAGTGCTAGTGGACAGGGTAACACAGATACGCAGTATTTT
CDR3 protein: CSASGQGNTDTQYF
V gene: TRBV20-1
clone size: NA
J gene: TRBJ2-3
D gene: TRBD1

CDR3 DNA: TGTGCCAGCAGCTTAGCGGGGGCCTACAGGGCCGGGGGCTACACCTTC
CDR3 protein: CASSLAGAYRAGGYTF
V gene: TRBV7-2
clone size: few
J gene: TRBJ1-2
D gene: NA

CDR3 DNA: TGTGCCAGCAGCCAAAATTCACCCCTCCACTTT
CDR3 protein: CASSQNSPLHF
V gene: TRBV28
clone size: NA
J gene: TRBJ1-6
D gene: NA

CDR3 DNA: TGTGCCAGTACCCGGCTGGGGACAGTTGAAGCTTTCTTT
CDR3 protein: CASTRLGTVEAFF
V gene: TRBV19
clone size: NA
J gene: TRBJ1-1
D gene: TRBD1

CDR3 DNA: TGTGCCAGCAGTTTCGGCGGGGGCCCCTCCTACGAGCAGTACTTC
CDR3 protein: CASSFGGGPSYEQYF
V gene: TRBV28
clone size: NA
J gene: TRBJ2-7
D gene: NA

CDR3 DNA: TGTGCCAGCAGCCCACGGGACAGGACTGGAAACACCATATATTTT
CDR3 protein: CASSPRDRTGNTIYF
V gene: TRBV9
clone size: NA
J gene: TRBJ1-3
D gene: TRBD1

CDR3 DNA: TGTGCCAGCAGGCACACCGGGACAGGGGACGAGCAGTACTTC
CDR3 protein: CASRHTGTGDEQYF
V gene: TRBV6-5
clone size: NA
J gene: TRBJ2-7
D gene: TRBD1

CDR3 DNA: TGTGCCATCAGTGAGTCGACGACAGCTATCTTGTTTTTT
CDR3 protein: CAISESTTAILFF
V gene: TRBV10-3
clone size: NA
J gene: TRBJ1-4
D gene: NA

CDR3 DNA: TGTGCCAGCAGCTTCCGGGGGCAAGAGACCCAGTACTTC
CDR3 protein: CASSFRGQETQYF
V gene: TRBV5-4
clone size: NA
J gene: TRBJ2-5
D gene: NA

CDR3 DNA: TGCGCCAGCAGCGTGGACAGTACTAACTATGGCTACACCTTC
CDR3 protein: CASSVDSTNYGYTF
V gene: TRBV5-1
clone size: NA
J gene: TRBJ1-2
D gene: NA

CDR3 DNA: TGCGCCAGCAGCTTGGTCCGACACCCGGACTACGAGCAGTACTTC
CDR3 protein: CASSLVRHPDYEQYF
V gene: TRBV5-1
clone size: NA
J gene: TRBJ2-7
D gene: NA

CDR3 DNA: TGTGCCAGCAGCCTTCGGCCGACAGACAATGAGCAGTTCTTC
CDR3 protein: CASSLRPTDNEQFF
V gene: TRBV7-3
clone size: NA
J gene: TRBJ2-1
D gene: NA

CDR3 DNA: TGCGCCAGCAGTCCCCCACCGGGACAGAAGGGCCTCGAGCAGTACTTC
CDR3 protein: CASSPPPGQKGLEQYF
V gene: TRBV23-1
clone size: NA
J gene: TRBJ2-7
D gene: TRBD1

CDR3 DNA: TGTGCCAGTAGTATGAACAGACTGAACACTGAAGCTTTCTTT
CDR3 protein: CASSMNRLNTEAFF
V gene: TRBV19
clone size: NA
J gene: TRBJ1-1
D gene: NA

CDR3 DNA: TGTGCCAGCAGCGTCGGAGGAATAAGCTCTGGAAACACCATATATTTT
CDR3 protein: CASSVGGISSGNTIYF
V gene: TRBV9
clone size: few
J gene: TRBJ1-3
D gene: NA

CDR3 DNA: TGTGCCAGCAGCTTAGGTAGGGACAATCATCAGCCCCAGCATTTT
CDR3 protein: CASSLGRDNHQPQHF
V gene: TRBV7-9
clone size: many
J gene: TRBJ1-5
D gene: NA

CDR3 DNA: TGTGCCAGCAGCATGGGACAGGGAGCTAACTATGGCTACACCTTC
CDR3 protein: CASSMGQGANYGYTF
V gene: TRBV11-1
clone size: once
J gene: TRBJ1-2
D gene: TRBD1

CDR3 DNA: TGTGCCAGCAGCGCCGGACAGGGAGGGGGGAACACCGGGGAGCTGTTTTTT
CDR3 protein: CASSAGQGGGNTGELFF
V gene: TRBV9
clone size: NA
J gene: TRBJ2-2
D gene: NA

CDR3 DNA: TGTGCCAGCAGCGTAGGGATAGCGGGGGCCCAAGAGACCCAGTACTTC
CDR3 protein: CASSVGIAGAQETQYF
V gene: TRBV9
clone size: NA
J gene: TRBJ2-5
D gene: TRBD2

CDR3 DNA: TGTGCCAGCAGTTCAAATAGCAATCAGCCCCAGCATTTT
CDR3 protein: CASSSNSNQPQHF
V gene: TRBV27
clone size: NA
J gene: TRBJ1-5
D gene: NA

CDR3 DNA: TGCGCCAGCAGCGCCACAGGGACCAGGGAGCTGTTTTTT
CDR3 protein: CASSATGTRELFF
V gene: TRBV5-1
clone size: NA
J gene: TRBJ2-2
D gene: NA

CDR3 DNA: TGTGCCAGCAGCTTACCGGACAGGGCGCCCTATGGCTACACCTTC
CDR3 protein: CASSLPDRAPYGYTF
V gene: TRBV7-9
clone size: NA
J gene: TRBJ1-2
D gene: TRBD1

CDR3 DNA: TGTGCCAGTAGTAGTGGGCAGGGGGTTTGGGGCTACACCTTC
CDR3 protein: CASSSGQGVWGYTF
V gene: TRBV19
clone size: once
J gene: TRBJ1-2
D gene: TRBD1

CDR3 DNA: TGTGCCAGCAGTGAAGCCCCCCTTGTCGGGGGTACGCAGTATTTT
CDR3 protein: CASSEAPLVGGTQYF
V gene: TRBV6-1
clone size: NA
J gene: TRBJ2-3
D gene: NA

CDR3 DNA: TGTGCCAGCAGCCCAACTAGCGGGGGAACCCCTAGCACAGATACGCAGTATTTT
CDR3 protein: CASSPTSGGTPSTDTQYF
V gene: TRBV4-2
clone size: NA
J gene: TRBJ2-3
D gene: TRBD2

CDR3 DNA: TGTGCCAGTAGTGACCGGGACAGGGCCGGGAAAAAAGCTTTCTTT
CDR3 protein: CASSDRDRAGKKAFF
V gene: TRBV19
clone size: NA
J gene: TRBJ1-1
D gene: TRBD1

CDR3 DNA: TGTGCCACCCGCCCCGGGACAGGGTTGGTCACTGAAGCTTTCTTT
CDR3 protein: CATRPGTGLVTEAFF
V gene: TRBV27
clone size: NA
J gene: TRBJ1-1
D gene: TRBD1

CDR3 DNA: TGTGCCAGCAGCACCCAGGACTCCCGAGAGTACTTC
CDR3 protein: CASSTQDSREYF
V gene: TRBV5-4
clone size: NA
J gene: TRBJ2-7
D gene: NA

CDR3 DNA: TGTGCCAGCAGCACGCCAGGACTAGCGCAAGAGACCCAGTACTTC
CDR3 protein: CASSTPGLAQETQYF
V gene: TRBV5-4
clone size: NA
J gene: TRBJ2-5
D gene: TRBD2

CDR3 DNA: TGTGCCAGCAGCCAAGAGGCTAGCTTGGTAGATACGCAGTATTTT
CDR3 protein: CASSQEASLVDTQYF
V gene: TRBV4-2
clone size: NA
J gene: TRBJ2-3
D gene: NA

CDR3 DNA: TGTGCCAGCAGCCCCCCGACAGGGACGGGGGAGACCCAGTACTTC
CDR3 protein: CASSPPTGTGETQYF
V gene: TRBV28
clone size: once
J gene: TRBJ2-5
D gene: TRBD1

CDR3 DNA: TGTGCCAGCTCGCCCCGACAGGGATCCTACGAGCAGTACTTC
CDR3 protein: CASSPRQGSYEQYF
V gene: TRBV18
clone size: NA
J gene: TRBJ2-7
D gene: TRBD1

CDR3 DNA: TGTGCCAGCCGTCGACTAGCGGGGCACCAAGAGACCCAGTACTTC
CDR3 protein: CASRRLAGHQETQYF
V gene: TRBV2
clone size: NA
J gene: TRBJ2-5
D gene: TRBD2

CDR3 DNA: TGCGCCAGCAGCCAAGATAGCGGGGGTGGGGAGCAGTACTTC
CDR3 protein: CASSQDSGGGEQYF
V gene: TRBV4-1
clone size: NA
J gene: TRBJ2-7
D gene: TRBD2

CDR3 DNA: TGTGCCAGCAGCTTATCAGCGGGGGGCGTCCCTAGCACAGATACGCAGTATTTT
CDR3 protein: CASSLSAGGVPSTDTQYF
V gene: TRBV13
clone size: NA
J gene: TRBJ2-3
D gene: TRBD2

CDR3 DNA: TGTGCCAGCAGTTACACGGGTGAGACCCAGTACTTC
CDR3 protein: CASSYTGETQYF
V gene: TRBV6-5
clone size: NA
J gene: TRBJ2-5
D gene: NA

CDR3 DNA: TGTGCCAGCAGCCAAGATGATACGGGCAATCAGCCCCAGCATTTT
CDR3 protein: CASSQDDTGNQPQHF
V gene: TRBV4-2
clone size: NA
J gene: TRBJ1-5
D gene: NA

CDR3 DNA: TGTGCCTGGAGTCCCCCCTCGACAGGGTTGAACACTGAAGCTTTCTTT
CDR3 protein: CAWSPPSTGLNTEAFF
V gene: TRBV30
clone size: NA
J gene: TRBJ1-1
D gene: TRBD1

CDR3 DNA: TGTGCCAGCGGCGGGACAGGGGCTTCAGATACGCAGTATTTT
CDR3 protein: CASGGTGASDTQYF
V gene: TRBV6-5
clone size: NA
J gene: TRBJ2-3
D gene: TRBD1

CDR3 DNA: TGTGCTAGTGGGCCCCGGGAGACTGGCGTCTCTTCACCGTCTGACGAGCAGTACTTC
CDR3 protein: CASGPRETGVSSPSDEQYF
V gene: TRBV12-5
clone size: NA
J gene: TRBJ2-7
D gene: NA